The 25 T cell receptor beta chains reported below all come from one sample, sequenced in a study of T cells in Graves' hyperthyroidism and ophthalmopathy. Amplification targeted TCR beta CDR3 regions from RNA transcripts. In the first-round RT-PCR of the TCR CDR3, the HTBI primer set was used. In TCRdb, the multiplex PCR reads were re-called with MiXCR into one record per CDR3 protein. The data contain roughly 840,000 distinct CDR3 sequences, 38% of them seen just once; the ten biggest clones take up roughly 8.3%. Sequenced input: blood. These receptors came from a man aged 18 to 29 with Graves' hyperthyroidism.

The chain employs TRBV20-1 and TRBJ2-7; possible D gene TRBD1, 6 bases. The CDR3 spans 15 residues. The ends were cut back, 6 bases at V and 2 bases at J, with 20 bases in the middle. Germline assignment: CDR1 DFQATT and CDR2 SNEGSKA (reference sequence). The CDR3 is CSATGQRLDTYEQYF. DNA of the CDR3: TGCAGTGCCACGGGACAACGACTGGATACCTACGAGCAGTACTTC.

This clonotype was counted ten times or more. The genes are TRBV25-1 and TRBJ2-7; D assignment may be TRBD1 or TRBD2 (5 bases each). Trimming removed 4 bases at V and 0 bases at J, with 7 bases between. The CDR3 extends over 13 amino acids. CDR1 and CDR2 from the germline V gene are MGHDK and SYGVNS. CDR3 region: CASSGGFSYEQYF. As DNA, the CDR3 is TGTGCCAGCAGTGGGGGGTTCTCCTACGAGCAGTACTTC.

Details on this clonotype: This may be a read error: a much more frequent sequence differs by one nucleotide. J is TRBJ1-3 and V is TRBV9; no firm D call. Germline CDR1 is SGDLS and CDR2 is YYNGEE. V was pared by 3 bases and J by 0 bases, with 10 bases between. The CDR3 loop spans 15 amino acids. This chain's CDR3 is CASSGTAGSGNTIYF. As DNA, the CDR3 is TGTGCCAGCAGCGGGACGGCCGGCTCTGGAAACACCATATATTTT.

This clonotype occurred a few times. The chain carries TRBV10-2 and TRBJ1-1; TRBD1 agrees at 11 bases. From germline, CDR1 is WSHSY and CDR2 SAAADI. There are 16 residues in the CDR3. V was pared by 6 bases and J by 3 bases, with 9 bases of the junction left unmatched. Here the CDR3 DNA reads TGCGCCAGCAGCTTCACCGGACAGGGGGCTTACACTGAAGCTTTCTTT. It encodes CASSFTGQGAYTEAFF.

The V gene is TRBV9, the J gene TRBJ1-1, with 8 nucleotides matching TRBD1. V dropped 5 bases and J dropped 10; count of bases not matched to a gene: 4. This CDR3 contains 11 residues. Germline V lookup: CDR1 SGDLS, CDR2 YYNGEE. Here the CDR3 DNA reads TGTGCCAGCAGTGCCACAGGGGGAGCTTTCTTT. Encoded protein: CASSATGGAFF.

This clonotype was counted a few times. V gene TRBV5-1 combines with J gene TRBJ2-7; the D gene is possibly TRBD1 (5 bases). CDR3 size: 14 residues. CDR1 SGHRS and CDR2 YFSETQ come from the germline V gene. Trimming took off 4 bases at V and 0 bases at J, with 11 bases between the two ends. CDR3 loop: CASSNGAGSYEQYF. DNA for the CDR3: TGCGCCAGCAGCAATGGGGCCGGCTCCTACGAGCAGTACTTC.

This clonotype was counted many times. The chain recombines TRBV2 with TRBJ2-7; a weak D match, TRBD1 (7 bases). This CDR3 is 15 amino acids long. Per germline, CDR1 SNHLY and CDR2 FYNNEI. V lost 2 bases to trimming and J lost 5 bases, with 16 bases between them. In DNA form, the CDR3 reads TGTGCCAGCAGTGAATTGGAGGGGGCGCGGGACGAGCAGTACTTC. Residues: CASSELEGARDEQYF.

This clonotype was counted a few times. This chain joins TRBV4-1 and TRBJ2-7; no clear D. Trimming shortened V by 3 bases and J by 7 bases, and 13 bases separated the two germline ends. This CDR3 has 13 residues. Germline CDR1 MGHRA, CDR2 YSYEKL. CDR3: CASSHPGTSEQYF. The CDR3 DNA sequence: TGCGCCAGCAGCCATCCTGGAACGTCTGAGCAGTACTTC.

The genes are TRBV2 and TRBJ1-1; the D is unclear. Germline V lookup: CDR1 SNHLY, CDR2 FYNNEI. Trimming cost V 7 bases and J 2 bases, with 11 bases left between them. The CDR3 is 13 amino acids. CDR3 nucleotide sequence: TGTGCCAGCACCCCGCAGGCCAACACTGAAGCTTTCTTT. Its protein product is CASTPQANTEAFF.

This clonotype was seen a few times. The chain uses TRBV7-8 and TRBJ2-2; maybe TRBD1 (5 bases). The germline CDR1 and CDR2 sequences are SGHVS and FQNEAQ. The CDR3 extends over 12 amino acids. Trimming removed 8 bases from V and 3 bases from J, with 7 bases in between. The CDR3 here is CASPRDTGELFF. CDR3 DNA: TGTGCCAGCCCCAGGGACACCGGGGAGCTGTTTTTT.

J is TRBJ1-1 and V is TRBV29-1, with 9 bases that match TRBD1. Germline trimming cut 7 bases from V and 3 bases from J; bases unmatched to any gene: 6. Germline values: CDR1 SQVTM, CDR2 ANQGSEA. The length of the CDR3 is 13 residues. CDR3 protein: CSAPGTGHTEAFF. The DNA for the CDR3 is TGCAGCGCCCCCGGGACAGGGCACACTGAAGCTTTCTTT.

Turning to this clonotype: This may arise from a read error, as a much more abundant clone is one base away. J is TRBJ2-5 and V is TRBV19, with D possibly matching TRBD2 (5 bases). Germline CDR1 is LNHDA and CDR2 is SQIVND (reference sequence). The V and J ends lost 8 bases and 2 bases respectively, with 9 bases between them. The length of the CDR3 is 12 residues. The CDR3 here is CASGPGQETQYF. The CDR3 bases are TGTGCCAGTGGACCGGGACAAGAGACCCAGTACTTC.

The chain links TRBV12-3 or TRBV12-4 to TRBJ2-7; the D is unclear. Trimming took off 6 bases at V and 5 bases at J, with 17 bases between the two ends. The CDR3 is 14 amino acids. The CDR3: CASSPDGFGNEQYF. The DNA of the CDR3 is TGTGCCAGCAGCCCGGACGGGTTTGGGAACGAGCAGTACTTC.

This clonotype was counted ten times or more. The chain joins TRBV6-6 to TRBJ1-1; no firm D call. The germline V and J ends were trimmed by 6 bases and 1 base, with 6 bases remaining between them. Germline V CDR1 and CDR2: MNHNY, SVGAGI (reference sequence). This CDR3 region has 12 residues. The CDR3 is CASSYPNTEAFF. Written as DNA, the CDR3 is TGTGCCAGCAGCTACCCGAACACTGAAGCTTTCTTT.

This clonotype was observed a handful of times. The rearrangement uses TRBV7-2 and TRBJ1-5; 7 bases map to TRBD1. V was pared by 5 bases and J by 7 bases, with 14 bases of the junction left unmatched. The CDR3 has 16 residues. Germline V CDR1 and CDR2: SGHTA, FQGNSA. In DNA, the CDR3 is TGTGCCAGCAGCCCCTCAGACAGGGTAGGGAGACAGCCCCAGCATTTT. Translated, it gives CASSPSDRVGRQPQHF.

This clonotype appeared many times. This chain links TRBV7-6 with TRBJ1-5, with a weak D call TRBD1 (5 bases). CDR1 and CDR2 (germline): SGHVS, FNYEAQ. V gave up 1 base and J gave up 0 bases, with 10 bases separating them. The CDR3 sequence is 16 residues long. The CDR3 DNA reads TGTGCCAGCAGCTTAGGGCCGGGGGATAGCAATCAGCCCCAGCATTTT. It codes for CASSLGPGDSNQPQHF.

The chain uses TRBV3-1 and TRBJ1-5; D unresolved. In germline, CDR1 is LGHDT, CDR2 YNNKEL (reference sequence). Trimming took off 0 bases at V and 6 bases at J, with 9 bases between the two ends. CDR3 size: 14 residues. For the CDR3, the DNA is TGTGCCAGCAGCCAAGATGGGCGTTCTCAGCCCCAGCATTTT. It yields the protein CASSQDGRSQPQHF.

The chain uses TRBV5-6 and TRBJ1-2, with D perhaps TRBD1 (5 bases). The CDR3 is 13 residues long. V was pared by 0 bases and J by 6 bases, with 9 bases between. Germline CDR1 and CDR2: SGHDT and YYEEEE. The CDR3 bases are TGTGCCAGCAGCTTGGGCGAGGGACATGGCTACACCTTC. The encoded protein is CASSLGEGHGYTF. Based on the CDR3 plus reference TRBV5-6 and TRBJ1-2, the full variable domain is DAGVTQSPTHLIKTRGQQVTLRCSPKSGHDTVSWYQQALGQGPQFIFQYYEEEERQRGNFPDRFSGHQFPNYSSELNVNALLLGDSALYLCASSLGEGHGYTFGSGTRLTVV.

This clonotype was picked up many times. The V call is TRBV7-8, the J call TRBJ1-5, with 7 bases that match TRBD1. Germline V gives CDR1 SGHVS, CDR2 FQNEAQ. Unmatched junction bases numbered 7, after V lost 5 bases and J lost 9 bases. This CDR3 region has 13 residues. The CDR3, as DNA: TGTGCCAGCAGCCAAGGAGGGGGCTGGCCCCAGCATTTT. Translated, it gives CASSQGGGWPQHF.

Details on this clonotype: One junction end disagrees with the germline gene, perhaps due to a read error. The CDR3 spells CASTLGRGEAFF. Here the CDR3 DNA reads TGTGCCAGCACCTTAGGGCGGGGGGAAGCTTTCTTT. J is TRBJ1-1 and V is TRBV5-1; tentative D call: TRBD1 (5 bases). The CDR3 is made up of 12 amino acids. Germline CDR1 reads SGHRS; CDR2 reads YFSETQ. The complete variable domain, with remaining parts taken from reference TRBV5-1 and TRBJ1-1, reads KAGVTQTPRYLIKTRGQQVTLSCSPISGHRSVSWYQQTPGQGLQFLFEYFSETQRNKGNFPGRFSGRQFSNSRSEMNVSTLELGDSALYLCASTLGRGEAFFGQGTRLTVV.

This chain connects TRBV6-6 to TRBJ2-7; D is possibly TRBD1 or TRBD2 (5 bases each). This CDR3 contains 16 residues. V lost 7 bases to trimming and J lost 2 bases, with 21 bases between them. Germline values: CDR1 MNHNY, CDR2 SVGAGI (reference sequence). Here the CDR3 DNA reads TGTGCCAGCATGAGGGGACCCGGGACCGGAACCTACGAGCAGTACTTC. This translates into CASMRGPGTGTYEQYF.

This clonotype showed up just once. The chain is built from TRBV7-2 and TRBJ1-2; 7 nucleotides align to TRBD1. V was clipped by 3 bases and J by 7 bases; unmatched bases: 11. Germline CDR1 and CDR2: SGHTA and FQGNSA. This CDR3 is 15 amino acids long. The CDR3 DNA sequence: TGTGCCAGCAGCTTCGACAGGGAGGGGGACGTTGGCTACACCTTC. This codes for CASSFDREGDVGYTF.

A note on this clonotype: As the CDR3 is not closed by the conserved phenylalanine or tryptophan, this likely results from a read error. The chain recombines TRBV29-1 with TRBJ1-1, with 8 bases matching TRBD1. This CDR3 spans 15 amino acids. Germline CDR1 reads SQVTM; CDR2 reads ANQGSEA. The V segment lost 4 bases and the J segment 3 bases; nucleotides outside the gene matches: 10. CDR3 coding DNA: TGCAGCGTTGGTTGGACAGGGCAGAGGGACACTGAAGCTTTCTTG. Encoded protein: CSVGWTGQRDTEAFL.

Ten or more counts support this clonotype. V is TRBV2 and J is TRBJ1-1; D gene ambiguous. Trimming pared 3 bases from V and 7 bases from J, leaving 9 bases between. The CDR3 is made up of 12 amino acids. Germline V gives CDR1 SNHLY, CDR2 FYNNEI. This CDR3 is CASSEAAIEAFF. Written as DNA, the CDR3 is TGTGCCAGCAGTGAGGCGGCGATTGAAGCTTTCTTT. The entire variable domain, with the rest obtained from reference TRBV2 and TRBJ1-1, is as follows: EPEVTQTPSHQVTQMGQEVILRCVPISNHLYFYWYRQILGQKVEFLVSFYNNEISEKSEIFDDQFSVERPDGSNFTLKIRSTKLEDSAMYFCASSEAAIEAFFGQGTRLTVV.

Comment on this clonotype: A much more abundant neighbour one base away suggests this may be a read error. V gene TRBV20-1 combines with J gene TRBJ2-7; the D gene could be TRBD1 or TRBD2 (5 bases each). Germline-derived CDR1 and CDR2 are DFQATT and SNEGSKA (reference sequence). Trimming cost V 6 bases and J 7 bases, with 19 bases left between them. The CDR3 extends over 13 amino acids. CDR3 DNA: TGCAGTGCCTCGCCGGGACCCCGAGGGGAGCAGTACTTC. Protein product: CSASPGPRGEQYF.